The 23 T cell receptor beta chains below all came from one sample that was sequenced in a study of blood T cell repertoires in COVID-19. Repertoires were generated with immunoSEQ multiplex PCR, while TCRdb's copy carries only in-frame clones and drops some. The table lists about 65,000 clones, approximately 80% of them singletons. The source material was peripheral blood. These TCRs come from an older man with acute or convalescent COVID-19.

The chain couples TRBV27 to TRBJ1-1; TRBD1 might be the D (5 bases). The CDR3 totals 15 residues. Germline CDR1 is MNHEY and CDR2 is SMNVEV (reference sequence). The V end was cut by 1 base, the J end by 4 bases, with 13 bases between. CDR3 in amino acids: CASSLFPGLGTEAFF. The DNA for the CDR3 is TGTGCCAGCAGTTTATTCCCAGGGTTAGGCACTGAAGCTTTCTTT.

CDR3 sequence: CASSFGNSPLHF. The CDR3 DNA sequence: TGTGCCAGCAGTTTCGGGAATTCACCCCTCCACTTT. J is TRBJ1-6 and V is TRBV12-3 or TRBV12-4; D is ambiguous. This CDR3 is built from 12 residues. V dropped 3 bases and J dropped 7 bases, with 4 bases sitting between them.

The chain carries TRBV3-1 (or the pseudogene TRBV3-2) and TRBJ2-7; TRBD2 matches 10 bases. The ends lost 4 bases at V and 2 bases at J; junction bases unmatched: 5. CDR1 and CDR2 from the germline V gene are LGHDT and YNNKEL (reference sequence). The CDR3 runs 15 residues. CDR3 amino acids: CASSLGLAKTYEQYF. The CDR3 coding sequence is TGTGCCAGCAGCCTGGGACTAGCGAAGACCTACGAGCAGTACTTC.

The chain is built from TRBV14 and TRBJ1-2; 8 nucleotides agree with TRBD1. Germline V gene lookup returns CDR1 SGHDN and CDR2 FVKESK. J gave up 7 bases and V 1 base, and 11 bases lay outside the gene matches. The CDR3 totals 16 residues. The CDR3 reads CASSQVPDRDNGGYTF. Written as DNA, the CDR3 is TGTGCCAGCAGCCAAGTCCCGGACAGGGATAACGGTGGCTACACCTTC.

The chain combines TRBV2 with TRBJ2-1; D ambiguous. Germline values: CDR1 SNHLY, CDR2 FYNNEI. The CDR3 totals 13 residues. Trimming shortened V by 7 bases and J by 0 bases, and 7 bases separated the two germline ends. CDR3 bases: TGTGCCAGCACCCCGGGCTCCTACAATGAGCAGTTCTTC. Amino acid sequence: CASTPGSYNEQFF.

The chain has TRBV15 and TRBJ2-1; a possible D gene is TRBD1 (6 bases). V was shortened by 0 bases and J by 4 bases, with 19 bases between the two germline ends. Germline V gene lookup returns CDR1 LNHNV and CDR2 YYDKDF (reference sequence). This CDR3 spans 18 amino acids. The DNA of the CDR3 is TGTGCCACCAGCAGAGATATAAGTGGGCAGGGGAAATACAATGAGCAGTTCTTC. The encoded protein is CATSRDISGQGKYNEQFF. The full variable domain, its missing parts supplied by reference TRBV15 and TRBJ2-1, is DAMVIQNPRYQVTQFGKPVTLSCSQTLNHNVMYWYQQKSSQAPKLLFHYYDKDFNNEADTPDNFQSRRPNTSFCFLDIRSPGLGDTAMYLCATSRDISGQGKYNEQFFGPGTRLTVL.

The chain is built from TRBV9 and TRBJ2-5; TRBD1 is a possible D gene (6 bases). The CDR3 loop spans 15 amino acids. Trimming stripped 0 bases from V and 5 bases from J, with 14 bases between. Per germline, CDR1 SGDLS and CDR2 YYNGEE. CDR3 amino acids: CASSVVAGDMETQYF. The CDR3 DNA sequence: TGTGCCAGCAGCGTAGTTGCCGGGGACATGGAGACCCAGTACTTC.

The V call is TRBV24-1, the J call TRBJ2-1, with a possible D match to TRBD1 (6 bases). The germline CDR1 and CDR2 sequences are KGHDR and SFDVKD. This CDR3 contains 16 residues. V was trimmed by 2 bases and J by 0 bases, leaving 10 bases between them. The CDR3 reads CATSDSDRSSYNEQFF. The CDR3 bases are TGTGCCACCAGTGATTCTGACAGGAGCTCCTACAATGAGCAGTTCTTC.

Only a few counts were recorded for this clone. The DNA for the CDR3 is TGTGCCTGGGGGGACAGACGAGGAAAACTGTTTTTT. This encodes CAWGDRRGKLFF. The J gene is TRBJ1-4, the V gene TRBV30; TRBD1 matches 7 bases. The CDR3 is made up of 12 amino acids. V was clipped by 5 bases and J by 10 bases; unmatched bases: 7. Germline V gene sequence: CDR1 GTSNPN, CDR2 SVGIG (reference sequence).

The rearrangement links TRBV29-1 to TRBJ1-2; 9 positions match TRBD1. Per the germline V gene, CDR1 is SQVTM and CDR2 is ANQGSEA. The CDR3 sequence is 18 residues long. Germline trimming cut 0 bases from V and 1 base from J; bases unmatched to any gene: 12. The CDR3: CSVEDRTGEGKGNYGYTF. The CDR3 DNA is TGCAGCGTTGAAGATAGGACAGGGGAGGGAAAGGGTAACTATGGCTACACCTTC.

The V call is TRBV14, the J call TRBJ2-7; tentatively, D is TRBD2 (6 bases). CDR1 is SGHDN and CDR2 is FVKESK in the germline V gene. V lost 4 bases, J lost 2 bases, and 15 bases lay in between. CDR3 size: 15 residues. The CDR3 region has the DNA TGTGCCAGCAGCCCGCGTTGGGGGGAAACCTACGAGCAGTACTTC. Translating it yields CASSPRWGETYEQYF.

Regarding this clone: The junction and the germline gene differ at one end; a read error may be behind it. The V and J genes are TRBV7-7 and TRBJ2-5, with 14 positions matching TRBD2. The CDR3 consists of 16 residues. Germline V gene sequence: CDR1 SSHAT, CDR2 FNYEAQ (reference sequence). CDR3 region: CASSPGTSGGGETQYF. In nucleotides, the CDR3 is TGTGCTAGCAGCCCAGGGACTAGCGGGGGAGGAGAGACCCAGTACTTC.

The sample holds a few counts of this clone. The V gene is TRBV5-1, the J gene TRBJ2-5; tentative D call: TRBD1 (6 bases). CDR1 is SGHRS and CDR2 is YFSETQ in the germline V gene. V was clipped by 4 bases and J by 4 bases, with 14 bases between them. The CDR3 extends over 14 amino acids. For the CDR3, the DNA is TGCGCCAGCAGCACTACAGGGCTTCTAGAGACCCAGTACTTC. It yields the protein CASSTTGLLETQYF.

This chain joins TRBV5-1 and TRBJ1-5; TRBD1 agrees at 8 bases. CDR1 is SGHRS, CDR2 YFSETQ, per germline. This CDR3 comprises 15 residues. V shed 4 bases, J shed 0 bases, and the junction held 3 bases outside the gene matches. CDR3 sequence reads: CASSTTGDSNQPQHF. The CDR3 DNA reads as TGCGCCAGCAGCACGACAGGGGATAGCAATCAGCCCCAGCATTTT.

The count of this clone is one. The rearrangement joins TRBV27 to TRBJ2-7; TRBD1 agrees at 9 bases. Looked up from germline, CDR1 is MNHEY and CDR2 is SMNVEV (reference sequence). The CDR3 covers 13 residues. J lost 7 bases, V lost 8 bases, and 9 bases had no gene match. The DNA for the CDR3 is TGTGCCAGCGGGGACAGGGTGGGGGCGGAGCAGTACTTC. This translates into CASGDRVGAEQYF.

The rearrangement links TRBV30 to TRBJ1-5; maybe TRBD1 (5 bases). V shed 3 bases and J shed 3 bases, with 15 bases lying between them. The CDR3 loop spans 15 amino acids. Germline V lookup: CDR1 GTSNPN, CDR2 SVGIG (reference sequence). The DNA of the CDR3 is TGTGCCTGGAGCATCCCGGGACTGTTCAATCAGCCCCAGCATTTT. This encodes CAWSIPGLFNQPQHF.

The chain employs TRBV7-2 and TRBJ2-5, with D possibly matching TRBD2 (6 bases). The ends were cut back, 0 bases at V and 5 bases at J, with 13 bases in the middle. Per germline, CDR1 SGHTA and CDR2 FQGNSA. This CDR3 region has 15 residues. For the CDR3, the DNA is TGTGCCAGCAGCTTAGCATTTGCAGGAGGGGAGACCCAGTACTTC. Amino acid sequence: CASSLAFAGGETQYF.

The sample holds one count of this clone. This chain uses TRBV18 with TRBJ2-7, with D uncertain. Trimming removed 2 bases at V and 0 bases at J, with 11 bases between. Germline CDR1 KGHSH, CDR2 LQKENI. The CDR3 spans 15 residues. The CDR3 nucleotides read TGTGCCAGCTCACCAGGCACCACCCGCTCCTACGAGCAGTACTTC. Residues: CASSPGTTRSYEQYF.

V and J are TRBV5-1 and TRBJ1-6, with TRBD1 as a possible D gene (6 bases). Trimming removed 3 bases at V and 0 bases at J, with 16 bases between. Germline lookup yields CDR1 SGHRS and CDR2 YFSETQ. This CDR3 has 18 amino acids. CDR3 sequence: CASSSDITGSSYNSPLHF. In DNA form, the CDR3 reads TGCGCCAGCAGCTCAGACATAACAGGGAGCTCCTATAATTCACCCCTCCACTTT.

The chain combines TRBV5-1 with TRBJ1-1; D not resolved. From germline, CDR1 is SGHRS and CDR2 YFSETQ. Trimming took 5 bases from V and 0 from J, leaving 11 bases between them. This CDR3 comprises 14 residues. The CDR3 coding sequence is TGCGCCAGCAGATACGAGACAATGAACACTGAAGCTTTCTTT. Protein: CASRYETMNTEAFF.

This chain uses TRBV6-1 with TRBJ1-2, with 7 nucleotides matching TRBD1. Per germline, CDR1 MNHNS and CDR2 SASEGT. The CDR3 is 16 amino acids. V lost 2 bases, J lost 3 bases, and 9 bases stayed unmatched. CDR3 loop: CASSEIRGRGDYGYTF. CDR3 DNA: TGTGCCAGCAGTGAAATTAGGGGGCGAGGCGACTATGGCTACACCTTC.

This clone was counted a single time. The V and J genes are TRBV5-1 and TRBJ2-3, with unresolved D. Germline CDR1 and CDR2: SGHRS and YFSETQ. The CDR3 is made up of 16 amino acids. Trimming shortened V by 4 bases and J by 7 bases, and 22 bases separated the two germline ends. CDR3 bases: TGCGCCAGCAGCCAAGGTGGCCTAGGATCCGCTAATACGCAGTATTTT. It codes for CASSQGGLGSANTQYF.

V gene TRBV11-1 combines with J gene TRBJ2-5, with TRBD2 identical over 10 bases. The CDR3 extends over 16 amino acids. The germline V gene has CDR1 SGHAT and CDR2 FQDESV (reference sequence). Trimming at V came to 3 bases and at J to 2 bases, leaving 6 bases not matched to a gene. The CDR3 region is CASSFYLAGDQETQYF. Written as DNA, the CDR3 is TGTGCCAGCAGCTTTTATCTAGCGGGGGATCAAGAGACCCAGTACTTC.